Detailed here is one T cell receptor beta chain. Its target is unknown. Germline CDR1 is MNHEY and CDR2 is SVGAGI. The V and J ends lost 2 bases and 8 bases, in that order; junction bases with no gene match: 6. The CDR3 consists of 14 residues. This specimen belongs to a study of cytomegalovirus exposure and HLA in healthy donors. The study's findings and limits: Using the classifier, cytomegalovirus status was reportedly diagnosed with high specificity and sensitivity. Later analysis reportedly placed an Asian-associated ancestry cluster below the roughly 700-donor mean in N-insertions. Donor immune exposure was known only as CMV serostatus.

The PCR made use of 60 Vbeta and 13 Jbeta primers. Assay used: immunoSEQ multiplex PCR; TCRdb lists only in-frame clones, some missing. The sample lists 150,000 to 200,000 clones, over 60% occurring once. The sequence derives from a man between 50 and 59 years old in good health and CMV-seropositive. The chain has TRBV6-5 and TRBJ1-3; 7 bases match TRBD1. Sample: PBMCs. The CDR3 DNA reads TGTGCCAGCAGTTACCTCCAGGGGGGAGACACCATATATTTT. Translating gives CASSYLQGGDTIYF.